This paragraph reports one T cell receptor (beta chain). The antigen remains unidentified. Using immunoSEQ multiplex PCR, the repertoire was profiled, and TCRdb retains in-frame clones only, with some absent. This repertoire shows 20,000 to 30,000 clones, more than 75% found once; its top ten account for 12% to 15%. Collection of blood occurred at baseline, at cycle 4 day 1, and at cycle 7 day 1. V was pared by 4 bases and J by 5 bases, with 5 bases of the junction left unmatched. The germline V gene has CDR1 LGHNA and CDR2 YNFKEQ. The CDR3 totals 16 residues. These data come from a study of OX40 agonist ivuxolimab in advanced cancers. Study-wide results and caveats: By week 6 at 0.1 to 3.0 mg/kg, blood CD4+ and CD8+ T cells had expanded clonally.

The sequence came from an adult with an advanced solid tumor such as melanoma, head and neck, liver or kidney cancer. This chain uses TRBV4-2 with TRBJ2-3; TRBD2 matches at 14 bases. The material sequenced was CD4+ or CD8+ T cells sorted from blood, taken in a trial of the OX40 agonist ivuxolimab. CDR3 protein: CASSPSGTSGGDTQYF. DNA for the CDR3: TGTGCCAGCAGCCCCTCCGGGACTAGCGGGGGAGATACGCAGTATTTT.